Below, one T cell receptor beta chain is given with its context. Its target is not known. This record comes from a study of T cell responses to AZD1222 COVID-19 vaccine. Overall study: Some second doses came at about 4 weeks and others at about 12 weeks; these were pooled. Study findings and constraints: White British people made up most donors, females outnumbered males, and clonal diversity was possibly underestimated. The study found vaccine-associated CD4 TCRs spanning spike, dominant at 160-218 and 743-854. No repertoire was sampled before or during the peak T cell response, only after it.

TCRdb's table, derived via immunoSEQ multiplex PCR, lists solely in-frame clones and lacks some. The table has 100,000 to 120,000 clones, around nine tenths seen once. The V gene's germline CDR1 is LNHDA and CDR2 SQIVND (reference sequence). Trimming removed 1 base from V and 3 bases from J; junction bases left unmatched: 3. CDR3 length equals 16 residues. Source: peripheral blood, taken on day 0 of AZD1222 vaccination. The chain is built from TRBV19 and TRBJ2-1, with TRBD2 matching over 10 bases. The sequence was collected from an adult in good health. CDR3 region: CASSIASGRGYNEQFF. The CDR3 nucleotides read TGTGCCAGTAGTATAGCGAGCGGGAGGGGCTACAATGAGCAGTTCTTC.